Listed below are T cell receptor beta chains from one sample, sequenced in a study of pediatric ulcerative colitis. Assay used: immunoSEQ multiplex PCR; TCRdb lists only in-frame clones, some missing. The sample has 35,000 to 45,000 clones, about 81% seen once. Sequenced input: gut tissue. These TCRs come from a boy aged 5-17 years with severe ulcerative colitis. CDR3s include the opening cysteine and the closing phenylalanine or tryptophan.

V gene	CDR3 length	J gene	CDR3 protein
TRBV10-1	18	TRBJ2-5	CASSEGEAGTAILETQYF
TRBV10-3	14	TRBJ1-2	CAISEPPRGHGYTF
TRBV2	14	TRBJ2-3	CASILGGATDTQYF
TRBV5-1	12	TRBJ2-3	CASSLLTDGWYF
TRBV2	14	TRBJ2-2	CASRDQTGTGELFF
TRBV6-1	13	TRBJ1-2	CASMAPLGYGYTF
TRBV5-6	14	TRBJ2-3	CASSTVGTSGAQYF
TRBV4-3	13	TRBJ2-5	CASSQVGEETQYF
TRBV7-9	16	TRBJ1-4	CASSVTRRVRFEKLFF
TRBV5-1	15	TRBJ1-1	CASSLTGGWNTEAFF
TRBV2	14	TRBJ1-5	CASSASTGNQPQHF
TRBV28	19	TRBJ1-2	CASSLGNWNRGLLGNGYTF
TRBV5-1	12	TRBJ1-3	CASKSSGNTIYF
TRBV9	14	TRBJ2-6	CASSFSSGANVLTF
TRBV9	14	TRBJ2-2	CASSGQMSTGELFF
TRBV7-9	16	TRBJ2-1	CASSQIVGGPGNEQFF